A single sample gave rise to the 27 T cell receptor beta chains below, sequenced in a study of T cells in Graves' hyperthyroidism and ophthalmopathy. RNA transcripts were the template for amplifying TCR beta CDR3 regions. First-round RT-PCR with HTBI primers amplified the TCR CDR3 region. TCRdb called the multiplex PCR reads again in MiXCR, with one record for every CDR3 protein. Here the sample spans about 410,000 distinct CDR3 sequences, approximately 15% being singletons. The sample was blood. Receptor source: a man between 18 and 35 years old with Graves' ophthalmopathy.

The CDR3 bases are TGCGCCAGCAGCTTGGTTGGTTACTCTGGGGCCAACGTCCTGACTTTC. Protein sequence: CASSLVGYSGANVLTF. This sequence joins TRBV5-1 and TRBJ2-6, with unresolved D. The CDR3 covers 16 residues. CDR1 and CDR2 from the germline V gene are SGHRS and YFSETQ. V was shortened by 0 bases and J by 0 bases, with 7 bases between the two germline ends.

The sample holds many counts of this clonotype. The rearrangement links TRBV3-1 to TRBJ1-1, with D uncertain. Deletions cut 4 bases from V and 0 bases from J, with 9 bases between. CDR1 is LGHDT and CDR2 is YNNKEL in the germline V gene (reference sequence). The CDR3 runs to 14 residues. CDR3 in amino acids: CASSPETVNTEAFF. CDR3 nucleotide sequence: TGTGCCAGCAGCCCCGAAACAGTGAACACTGAAGCTTTCTTT.

This clonotype was seen a few times. V usage is TRBV6-1 and J usage is TRBJ1-5; 12 bases are shared with TRBD1. The junction had 5 bases not matched to a gene; V was cut back by 5 bases and J by 3 bases. CDR1 and CDR2 from the germline V gene are MNHNS and SASEGT. CDR3 length: 16 amino acids. The CDR3 nucleotides are TGTGCCAGCAGTACCGGGACAGGGGGCCTCAATCAGCCCCAGCATTTT. Residues: CASSTGTGGLNQPQHF.

This clonotype came up many times. The rearrangement links TRBV27 to TRBJ1-2, with a weak D call TRBD1 (6 bases). Looked up from germline, CDR1 is MNHEY and CDR2 is SMNVEV (reference sequence). V was cut by 6 bases and J by 3 bases, with 14 bases left in between. The CDR3 consists of 14 residues. Written as DNA, the CDR3 is TGTGCCAGCAGGGCCCACAGGGAGCACTATGGCTACACCTTC. This codes for CASRAHREHYGYTF.

This clonotype was seen many times. The chain carries TRBV19 and TRBJ1-5, with TRBD1 matching over 7 bases. The germline gives CDR1 LNHDA, CDR2 SQIVND (reference sequence). This CDR3 spans 13 amino acids. The V gene end was trimmed by 9 bases and the J gene end by 4 bases; junction bases not matched to a gene: 6. CDR3 amino acids: CASSNRGNQPQHF. CDR3 nucleotide sequence: TGTGCCAGCAGCAACAGGGGTAATCAGCCCCAGCATTTT.

This clonotype was picked up one time. The V call is TRBV5-1, the J call TRBJ2-1; D is unresolved. Trimming removed 0 bases from V and 8 bases from J, with 15 bases in between. This CDR3 spans 15 amino acids. CDR1 is SGHRS, CDR2 YFSETQ, per germline. The CDR3 DNA reads as TGCGCCAGCAGCTTGGGACCGTGGCCTGAGGATGAGCAGTTCTTC. It translates to CASSLGPWPEDEQFF.

This clonotype was counted ten times or more. The genes are TRBV5-1 and TRBJ2-2, with 10 bases lining up with TRBD2. The CDR3 is 18 amino acids. With V trimmed by 0 bases and J by 4 bases, 9 bases remained unmatched. The germline gives CDR1 SGHRS, CDR2 YFSETQ. The CDR3 here is CASSLVLAGAETTGELFF. The CDR3 DNA reads TGCGCCAGCAGCTTGGTTCTAGCGGGGGCCGAGACCACCGGGGAGCTGTTTTTT.

This chain joins TRBV9 and TRBJ2-2; D is undetermined. The V gene lost 0 bases and the J gene lost 5 bases, with 11 bases spanning the gap. Germline V gene data show CDR1 as SGDLS and CDR2 as YYNGEE. The CDR3 spans 15 residues. CDR3 sequence: CASSVEPDTTGELFF. Here the CDR3 DNA reads TGTGCCAGCAGCGTAGAACCGGATACAACCGGGGAGCTGTTTTTT. Based on the CDR3 plus reference TRBV9 and TRBJ2-2, the full variable domain is DSGVTQTPKHLITATGQRVTLRCSPRSGDLSVYWYQQSLDQGLQFLIQYYNGEERAKGNILERFSAQQFPDLHSELNLSSLELGDSALYFCASSVEPDTTGELFFGEGSRLTVL.

Ten or more counts support this clonotype. The chain combines TRBV10-1 with TRBJ2-3, with TRBD2 matching 11 bases. In germline, CDR1 is WNHNN, CDR2 SYGVQD (reference sequence). The V and J ends lost 6 bases and 0 bases, in that order; junction bases with no gene match: 5. The length of the CDR3 is 16 residues. The CDR3 spells CASSQTSGDSTDTQYF. In DNA form, the CDR3 reads TGCGCCAGCAGCCAGACTAGCGGGGACAGCACAGATACGCAGTATTTT.

This clonotype came up many times. The chain has TRBV5-6 and TRBJ1-2, with D possibly being TRBD1 (5 bases). The length of the CDR3 is 16 residues. Per the germline V gene, CDR1 is SGHDT and CDR2 is YYEEEE. V was trimmed by 4 bases and J by 4 bases, leaving 20 bases between them. CDR3: CASSPTAQVVGYGYTF. The CDR3 bases are TGTGCCAGCAGCCCCACCGCACAGGTGGTCGGCTATGGCTACACCTTC.

The sample holds one count of this clonotype. V is TRBV6-1 and J is TRBJ2-1; D possibly matches TRBD1 or TRBD2 (6 bases each). Germline loops: CDR1 MNHNS, CDR2 SASEGT. The ends were cut back, 6 bases at V and 5 bases at J, with 17 bases in the middle. This CDR3 spans 15 amino acids. The DNA for the CDR3 is TGTGCCAGCAGGACGGGGGCAGGGTGGAACAATGAGCAGTTCTTC. It codes for CASRTGAGWNNEQFF.

In its sample, this clonotype was seen a few times. CDR3 sequence: CAWSVRGAGLGNQPQHF. Written as DNA, the CDR3 is TGTGCCTGGAGTGTAAGAGGGGCTGGACTAGGCAATCAGCCCCAGCATTTT. The chain has TRBV30 and TRBJ1-5, with D possibly being TRBD1 (5 bases). Deletions cut 0 bases from V and 2 bases from J, with 17 bases between. The CDR3 contains 17 residues. In germline, CDR1 is GTSNPN, CDR2 SVGIG (reference sequence). The full variable domain, completed using reference TRBV30 and TRBJ1-5, is SQTIHQWPATLVQPVGSPLSLECTVEGTSNPNLYWYRQAAGRGLQLLFYSVGIGQISSEVPQNLSASRPQDRQFILSSKKLLLSDSGFYLCAWSVRGAGLGNQPQHFGDGTRLSIL.

This clonotype has ten or more counts. The chain joins TRBV4-1 to TRBJ1-2; unclear D gene. The CDR3 totals 14 residues. The V end lost 5 bases, the J end lost 2 bases, and 12 bases lay between the germline ends. In germline, CDR1 is MGHRA, CDR2 YSYEKL. The CDR3 here is CASSYEGGNYGYTF. In DNA form, the CDR3 reads TGCGCCAGCAGCTATGAAGGCGGCAACTATGGCTACACCTTC.

This clonotype has more than one count but fewer than ten. The junction departs from the called germline gene at one end, perhaps through a read error. V usage is TRBV7-7 and J usage is TRBJ1-6; D call uncertain. This CDR3 spans 15 amino acids. CDR1 and CDR2 (germline): SSHAT, FNYEAQ (reference sequence). As DNA, the CDR3 is TGTGCTAGCAGCGCCTCAGTTAATGGGAATTCACCCCTCCACTTT. Protein sequence: CASSASVNGNSPLHF. Complete variable domain (other parts from reference TRBV7-7 and TRBJ1-6): GAGVSQSPRYKVTKRGQDVTLRCDPISSHATLYWYQQALGQGPEFLTYFNYEAQPDKSGLPSDRFSAERPEGSISTLTIQRTEQRDSAMYRCASSASVNGNSPLHFGNGTRLTVT.

This clonotype has ten or more counts. This rearrangement joins TRBV6-1 to TRBJ2-5, with D possibly being TRBD1 (5 bases). Trimming cost V 0 bases and J 1 base, with 9 bases left between them. This CDR3 is 15 amino acids long. Germline assignment: CDR1 MNHNS and CDR2 SASEGT. CDR3 in amino acids: CASSEAPRAQETQYF. CDR3 nucleotide sequence: TGTGCCAGCAGTGAAGCGCCCAGGGCCCAAGAGACCCAGTACTTC.

The chain employs TRBV7-2 and TRBJ2-2; D possibly matches TRBD1 or TRBD2 (5 bases each). V was clipped by 4 bases and J by 7 bases, with 22 bases between them. CDR3 length: 17 residues. Germline-derived CDR1 and CDR2 are SGHTA and FQGNSA. CDR3 loop: CASSWGRGGWVDGELFF. The CDR3 DNA reads as TGTGCCAGCAGCTGGGGCCGGGGCGGGTGGGTCGACGGGGAGCTGTTTTTT.

The table lists this clonotype with many counts. V and J are TRBV12-3 or TRBV12-4 and TRBJ2-1; D gene ambiguous. The CDR3 has 18 amino acids. The ends were cut back, 2 bases at V and 0 bases at J, with 17 bases in the middle. CDR3 amino acids: CASSLRSYPMSSYNEQFF. The DNA for the CDR3 is TGTGCCAGCAGTTTACGCTCATACCCCATGAGCTCCTACAATGAGCAGTTCTTC.

A few counts support this clonotype. This chain joins TRBV15 and TRBJ2-7, with D perhaps matching TRBD1 (6 bases). Germline CDR1 and CDR2: LNHNV and YYDKDF (reference sequence). The CDR3 is made up of 16 amino acids. V gave up 5 bases and J gave up 0 bases, with 17 bases separating them. The CDR3 is CATSEDKTGSSYEQYF. CDR3 coding DNA: TGTGCCACCAGCGAGGACAAAACAGGGAGCTCCTACGAGCAGTACTTC.

This clonotype has at least ten counts. The chain is built from TRBV2 and TRBJ1-2, with a tentative D call TRBD1 (6 bases). V was pared by 6 bases and J by 6 bases, with 20 bases between. Germline V gene data show CDR1 as SNHLY and CDR2 as FYNNEI. This CDR3 region has 15 residues. Here the CDR3 DNA reads TGTGCCAGCAGCGGCAGACAGGAAATTCTCCATGGCTACACCTTC. Amino acid sequence: CASSGRQEILHGYTF.

This CDR3 reads CASSPPNSGANVLTF. In DNA, the CDR3 is TGTGCCAGCTCACCACCGAACTCTGGGGCCAACGTCCTGACTTTC. This rearrangement joins TRBV18 to TRBJ2-6; D gene uncertain. The germline V gene encodes CDR1 KGHSH and CDR2 LQKENI. This CDR3 region has 15 residues. V gave up 0 bases and J gave up 0 bases, with 3 bases separating them.

At least ten counts were recorded for this clonotype. The chain couples TRBV20-1 to TRBJ2-3, with 11 nucleotides matching TRBD2. The CDR3 extends over 16 amino acids. The trim removed 6 bases at V and 4 bases at J, leaving 12 bases unmatched. Germline lookup yields CDR1 DFQATT and CDR2 SNEGSKA (reference sequence). DNA for the CDR3: TGCAGTGCACCGCCCCTAGCGGGAGGTCAGGCAGATACGCAGTATTTT. Its protein is CSAPPLAGGQADTQYF.

In this sample, this clonotype turned up many times. The CDR3 region has the DNA TGTGCCAGCAGGGAGAGGAGCGGGGCCTCTTACTCCTACGAGCAGTACTTC. This sequence encodes CASRERSGASYSYEQYF. This chain joins TRBV2 and TRBJ2-7; TRBD2 matches at 7 bases. The CDR3 length is 17 residues. Trimming at V came to 6 bases and at J to 0 bases, leaving 14 bases not matched to a gene. Germline V gene lookup returns CDR1 SNHLY and CDR2 FYNNEI.

This clonotype was detected a few times. The CDR3 DNA follows: TGCGCCAGCAGCCTCAGGGGGCACGGGTTCAATTCTGAAGCTTTCTTT. Amino acids: CASSLRGHGFNSEAFF. V usage is TRBV5-1 and J usage is TRBJ1-1; 8 bases are a match to TRBD1. The CDR3 loop spans 16 amino acids. J lost 6 bases, V lost 4 bases, and 14 bases had no gene match. Germline-derived CDR1 and CDR2 are SGHRS and YFSETQ. Complete variable domain (other parts from reference TRBV5-1 and TRBJ1-1): KAGVTQTPRYLIKTRGQQVTLSCSPISGHRSVSWYQQTPGQGLQFLFEYFSETQRNKGNFPGRFSGRQFSNSRSEMNVSTLELGDSALYLCASSLRGHGFNSEAFFGQGTRLTVV.

This clonotype has a count of ten or more. The chain links TRBV27 to TRBJ2-5, with D tentatively TRBD2 (5 bases). Germline loops: CDR1 MNHEY, CDR2 SMNVEV (reference sequence). The V end was cut by 2 bases, the J end by 7 bases, with 11 bases between. The CDR3 runs 13 residues. For the CDR3, the DNA is TGTGCCAGCAGTTTAACTCCAAGCGGGACCCAGTACTTC. Protein: CASSLTPSGTQYF.

As for this clonotype: At one of its ends the junction is not consistent with the germline gene, which may arise from a read error. The chain carries TRBV18 and TRBJ2-3; 7 bases are shared with TRBD2. The CDR3 consists of 16 residues. CDR1 KGHSH and CDR2 LQKENI come from the germline V gene. For the CDR3, the DNA is TGTGCCAGCTCCCCACGATCGCTGGGGGGGGAAGATACGCAGTATTTT. Translation: CASSPRSLGGEDTQYF.

At least ten counts were recorded for this clonotype. It may be a read error: a sequence one base away is much more abundant. The gene calls are TRBV7-8 and TRBJ1-1; TRBD1 aligns across 7 bases. CDR1 and CDR2 from the germline V gene are SGHVS and FQNEAQ. The junction had 5 bases not matched to a gene; V was cut back by 4 bases and J by 6 bases. CDR3 length: 13 amino acids. The CDR3 reads CASSSDREAEAFF. The CDR3 DNA sequence: TGTGCCAGCAGCTCAGACAGGGAGGCTGAAGCTTTCTTT.

There are a few counts of this clonotype. The rearrangement joins TRBV10-2 to TRBJ2-3; D gene unclear. In germline, CDR1 is WSHSY, CDR2 SAAADI. V gave up 3 bases and J gave up 6 bases, with 13 bases separating them. The length of the CDR3 is 14 residues. The CDR3 sequence: CASSEKDDGDTQYF. CDR3 nucleotides: TGCGCCAGCAGTGAAAAGGATGATGGTGATACGCAGTATTTT.